This is a list of T cell receptor beta chains from one sample in a study of T cell repertoires in cytomegalovirus infection. Antigens of these TCRs are unknown. MiXCR was run by TCRdb on the reads, yielding one entry per CDR3 protein. Of about 46,000 distinct CDR3 sequences in the sample, approximately 19% were seen once. The sample was CD8+ T cells from cultured PBMCs, taken from culture after CMV antigen stimulation. These receptors came from a human donor in good health (CMV status not recorded). Some clones in this sample may be carry-over from other donors' samples. Each CDR3 is given with its conserved first and last residue. D genes are given only for firm matches. The listing skips clone size in some rows; elsewhere it reads once, few, many or a size class.

v_call	clone_size	j_call	d_call	cdr3_aa	cdr3_nt
TRBV6-2/TRBV6-3	.	TRBJ1-2	.	CASSSAPEIGYGYTF	TGTGCCAGCAGTTCGGCCCCGGAGATCGGTTACGGCTACACCTTC
TRBV6-2/TRBV6-3	many	TRBJ2-2	.	CASSYPSATPNTGELFF	TGTGCCAGCAGTTACCCGAGCGCGACTCCGAACACCGGGGAGCTGTTTTTT
TRBV7-2	many	TRBJ1-1	.	CASSLSSRPLQNTEAFF	TGTGCCAGCAGCTTAAGTTCGCGACCGCTTCAGAACACTGAAGCTTTCTTT
TRBV6-5	many	TRBJ1-2	.	CASSLRDDSNYGYTF	TGTGCCAGCAGTTTAAGGGACGACTCCAACTATGGCTACACCTTC
TRBV27	few	TRBJ2-1	.	CASSSGSHEQFF	TGTGCCAGCAGTAGCGGCTCCCATGAGCAGTTCTTC
TRBV3-1	once	TRBJ2-7	TRBD1	CASSPGQGRFYEQYF	TGTGCCAGCAGCCCTGGACAGGGGAGATTCTACGAGCAGTACTTC
TRBV11-2	many	TRBJ1-1	.	CASSLDRRTEAFF	TGTGCCAGCAGCTTAGACCGAAGGACTGAAGCTTTCTTT
TRBV7-8	many	TRBJ1-1	TRBD1	CASSALTGIMNTEAFF	TGTGCCAGCAGCGCTTTGACAGGGATCATGAACACTGAAGCTTTCTTT
TRBV30	few	TRBJ2-6	.	CACRSRLSGANVLTF	TGTGCCTGTCGATCAAGGCTCTCTGGGGCCAACGTCCTGACTTTC
TRBV7-6	few	TRBJ1-3	.	CASSLGQGNTIYF	TGTGCCAGCAGCTTAGGACAAGGAAACACCATATATTTT
TRBV3-1	few	TRBJ2-6	.	CASSQDFALRGSAGANVLTF	TGTGCCAGCAGCCAAGATTTCGCACTCCGGGGGTCGGCTGGGGCCAACGTCCTGACTTTC
TRBV4-3	many	TRBJ1-2	.	CASSQDWAPASNYGYTF	TGCGCCAGCAGCCAAGATTGGGCGCCAGCCTCTAACTATGGCTACACCTTC
TRBV27	many	TRBJ2-7	TRBD1	CASSLPGQGEQYF	TGTGCCAGCAGTTTACCCGGACAGGGCGAGCAGTACTTC
TRBV6-2/TRBV6-3	many	TRBJ1-5	.	CASSYEAVAQHF	TGTGCCAGCAGTTACGAAGCCGTGGCCCAGCATTTT
TRBV5-4	few	TRBJ2-7	.	CASSFSGGASYEQYF	TGTGCCAGCAGCTTTAGTGGTGGGGCTTCCTACGAGCAGTACTTC
TRBV28	.	TRBJ2-7	TRBD2	CATHSGDFYEQYF	TGTGCCACGCATAGCGGGGACTTCTACGAGCAGTACTTC
TRBV7-2	many	TRBJ2-7	.	CASSLWASSSSYEQYF	TGTGCCAGCAGCTTATGGGCTAGCTCGAGCTCCTACGAGCAGTACTTC
TRBV20-1	few	TRBJ1-1	TRBD1	CSASTPQGAAEAFF	TGCAGTGCTAGTACGCCCCAGGGGGCGGCTGAAGCTTTCTTT
TRBV14	many	TRBJ2-1	TRBD1	CASGPGTGIEQFF	TGTGCCAGCGGTCCCGGGACAGGGATTGAGCAGTTCTTC
TRBV27	few	TRBJ2-7	.	CASSSGTPVDEQYF	TGTGCCAGCAGTTCCGGGACCCCCGTGGACGAGCAGTACTTC
TRBV4-3	.	TRBJ2-4	TRBD1	CASSQGQGNIQYF	TGCGCCAGCAGCCAAGGACAGGGGAACATTCAGTACTTC
TRBV27	few	TRBJ2-3	.	CASSLLSTDTQYF	TGTGCCAGCAGCCTCCTCAGCACAGATACGCAGTATTTT
TRBV24-1	few	TRBJ2-7	.	CATSDWVQRVSSYEQYF	TGTGCCACCAGTGATTGGGTACAGCGGGTTTCCTCCTACGAGCAGTACTTC
TRBV20-1	.	TRBJ2-5	TRBD2	CSAREGLAARTQYF	TGCAGTGCTAGAGAGGGACTAGCGGCCAGGACCCAGTACTTC
TRBV12-3/TRBV12-4	many	TRBJ1-2	.	CASKLGSKNYGYTF	TGTGCCAGCAAGCTGGGCAGCAAGAACTATGGCTACACCTTC
TRBV7-9	many	TRBJ2-5	.	CASIEGPGETQYF	TGTGCCAGCATAGAAGGGCCCGGTGAGACCCAGTACTTC
TRBV6-2/TRBV6-3	.	TRBJ1-1	.	CASSYSTRMGAFF	TGTGCCAGCAGTTACTCGACCCGAATGGGAGCTTTCTTT
TRBV14	many	TRBJ2-1	TRBD1	CASSPQGGGNEQFF	TGTGCCAGCAGCCCACAGGGGGGTGGAAATGAGCAGTTCTTC
TRBV18	.	TRBJ2-1	.	CASSQRAKDNEQFF	TGTGCCAGCTCACAGCGGGCAAAAGACAATGAGCAGTTCTTC
TRBV7-6	.	TRBJ2-1	.	CASSLAAARNEQFF	TGTGCCAGCAGCTTAGCGGCGGCCAGGAATGAGCAGTTCTTC
TRBV7-6	few	TRBJ2-7	.	CASSLDVQSYEQYF	TGTGCCAGCAGCTTAGATGTCCAATCCTACGAGCAGTACTTC